This T cell receptor (beta chain) stems from a study of cytomegalovirus exposure and HLA in healthy donors (TCRdb year 2017). A note on the overall study: In an earlier analysis of under 600 of the donors, around 290 Gb of sequence data and 120 million or so unique TCR beta sequences from about 179 million T cells were reported. In a later analysis, previously published TCR beta repertoires from 666 donors were re-analyzed and high-resolution HLA genotyping was added so that TCR occurrence patterns could be studied. An early release covering about 600 HLA-typed donors comprised about 300 gigabases of sequencing data and some 79 million unique TCR sequences. Four or five DR-DQ haplotypes were handled as single units for association and clustering because linkage in the cohort was strong. The number of donors typed differed by locus, with 629-630 for A, B, C, DRB1 and DQB1, 522 for DQA1, some 570 for DPA1, and 450 to 480 for DPB1. Alongside the repertoire data, information on donor age, sex, ethnicity and CMV serostatus was compiled. The study aimed to test whether cataloging public T cell receptors could reveal signatures of past pathogen exposure. A later genetic analysis used genome-wide SNP genotypes for about 60% of the roughly 700 donors, treating that subset as a discovery cohort. Class I and class II HLA loci were covered by the typing at four-digit resolution. Rather than using new phenotypic data, the later analysis identified candidate immune exposures from TCR beta sequences and from how often those sequences occurred across donors. An earlier analysis of fewer than 700 of the donors applied high-throughput TCR beta sequencing to assess whether each TCR beta V gene segment acted as functional or pseudogenic. In addition to the first cohort of several hundred subjects, a separate validation cohort of over 90 different subjects was used. Every discovery cohort repertoire had been produced on one sequencing platform. The T cell repertoires of some 670 subjects were profiled by immunosequencing and related to cytomegalovirus serostatus. The genetic ancestry cluster associated with self-reported Caucasian donors included approximately 85% of the 350 to 500 genotyped donors. To predict cytomegalovirus infection status, the study combined high-throughput TCR immunosequencing, statistical association of individual TCRs with disease status, and machine learning. Among roughly 370 genotyped donors of the cohort, an average of roughly 240,000 unique TCR beta nucleotide sequences were sequenced per donor, roughly 20% of them non-productive. General conclusions and limits of the study: The sequencing pipeline was judged likely to have produced a cluster of highly shared sequence variants as a technical artifact. In the study, roughly 160 TCR beta chains were listed as associated with cytomegalovirus. Roughly uniform sequencing depth across donors was assumed in presence/absence analyses, although this assumption may not hold. Because HLA typing was unavailable for some donors at each locus, only the typed subset was used in association tests. The 87-base-pair reads could not distinguish some IMGT-functional V segments, including TRBV6-2 and TRBV6-3, so those segments were excluded. According to the authors, the approach could potentially be generalized to other disease states and immunological phenotypes. In a later analysis, HLA-associated TCR beta chains showed more clonal expansion and lower generation probabilities than non-associated chains that were equally common. Cytomegalovirus status was reported to be diagnosed by the classifier with high specificity and sensitivity in both the original and validation cohorts. CMV serostatus was the only immune exposure information available for the cohort. This cohort had only TCR beta chains sequenced, and the lack of alpha or paired-chain data limited which features could be detected. When HLA alleles, especially DR and DQ, strongly co-occurred, TCR associations were difficult to assign to individual alleles. In a later analysis, most CMV-associated TCR beta chains were found to appear HLA-restricted, with HLA associations seemingly driven largely by CMV exposure. According to a later genetic analysis, donors in an Asian-associated ancestry cluster had fewer N-insertions in productive TCRs than the roughly 700-donor mean. At a false discovery rate of 0.05, a later analysis linked 16,951 TCR beta sequences to specific HLA alleles. In an earlier analysis of approximately 590 of the donors, most TCR beta V segments were observed in productive rearrangements about 87% or about 30% of the time, broadly matching IMGT annotations. A few of the identified cytomegalovirus-associated TCR beta chains were confirmed in vitro to be specific for cytomegalovirus antigens. In a later analysis, several top co-occurrence clusters were reported to appear linked to parvovirus B19, influenza, CMV and Epstein-Barr virus. Across donors, most TCR sequences were observed very rarely, whereas some public TCRs were present in many individuals. Because counts were too low, approximately 18 rarely observed V segments, including chromosome 9 orphons, were excluded from the earlier analysis of about 500 of the donors. In a later analysis, the rate of TCR association differed among HLA loci, with DRB1 alleles having the most associated TCRs and HLA-C alleles having the fewest. A further reported finding was that TCR beta sequences accurately predicted the HLA-A and HLA-B alleles for most subjects in the first cohort. Linkage disequilibrium might explain the correlated functional status among segregating V segments, but an unknown experimental factor could not be excluded. A later genetic analysis associated a missense DCLRE1C variant with V-gene and J-gene trimming of TCR beta chains, and an independent cohort replicated the association.

In total, just over 650 healthy bone marrow donors made up the cohort. At the time of sampling, every cohort member was nominally healthy, though immune exposures that went unrecorded were likely present. The donor tested CMV seronegative, placing the donor among the approximately 360 seronegative members of the cohort. A peripheral blood sample was collected from each donor, and TCR beta sequencing was performed on peripheral blood mononuclear cells. Genomic DNA was extracted from the blood cell samples with the Qiagen DNeasy Blood Extraction Kit. From the germline V gene, CDR1 is MDHEN and CDR2 is SYDVKM. The CDR3 measures 12 amino acids from cysteine to phenylalanine. The read is trimmed to its CDR3 DNA, 36 bases read in frame from base 1. V is trimmed back by 8 bases and J by 2 bases, and the junction contains 3 bases that no gene match accounts for. The library was made by the immunoSEQ multiplex PCR assay. The multiplex PCR relied on a mix of 60 forward primers for TCR Vbeta segments and 13 reverse primers for TCR Jbeta segments. A multiplex PCR assay on genomic DNA amplified the CDR3 region of rearranged TCR beta genes. The amplified TCR beta libraries were sequenced on the Illumina HiSeq System as 87-base-pair reads. Processing in the source paper ran as follows. A later analysis counted about 80 million unique TCR beta chains across the approximately 700 repertoires, and some 11 million of these chains were shared by at least two donors. Raw reads were error-corrected and collapsed into unique sequences by a nearest-neighbor algorithm in which closely related sequences were merged to remove PCR and sequencing errors. To assign V, D and J gene segments, CDR3 sequences were aligned to IMGT reference sequences. Each retained sequence needed at least a six-nucleotide match to both a V gene segment and a J gene segment. A rearrangement was called productive if the CDR3 had no stop codons and remained in frame with V and J, and every other rearrangement was called non-productive. Following IMGT convention, CDR3 was defined as the stretch from the second conserved V-encoded cysteine to the conserved J-encoded phenylalanine. In an earlier analysis of roughly 580 of the donors, sequences lacking an unambiguous match to a single V gene segment were excluded. An earlier analysis of under 750 of the donors called V segments functional above 56.7% productive rearrangements and segregating when the between-donor standard deviation exceeded 5%. A statistical classification framework was developed to diagnose cytomegalovirus status using the catalog of TCR beta chain sequences. In a later analysis, TCR nucleotide sequences were compared against IMGT/GENE-DB human TR gene sequences so that V and J genes could be assigned. A later analysis assigned CDR3 sequences and most-parsimonious VDJ recombination scenarios with the TCRdist pipeline. In a later analysis, every TCR beta chain was defined by the combination of its CDR3 amino acid sequence and its V-gene family, and reads without a unique V-gene family were dropped. In a later analysis, 450 to 600 highly shared, low-generation-probability nucleotide sequences were removed to address suspected cross-contamination and a sequencing artifact. For each public chain, a later analysis derived a clonal expansion index from normalized ranks of inferred template counts within each repertoire. A later analysis computed generation probabilities with a VDJ recombination model fitted to out-of-frame rearrangements, and checked the results against IGoR. A later analysis scored TCR-TCR, TCR-HLA and TCR-CMV co-occurrence with hypergeometric tests, applying a repertoire-size bias correction to TCR pairs. In a later analysis, false discovery rates were estimated by permuting HLA or CMV assignments 20 times. In a later analysis, co-occurring TCRs were grouped with DBSCAN, and TCRdist sequence similarity was added when clustering was performed within HLA-allele-positive subsets. For co-occurrence clustering, repertoires with fewer than 30,000 or more than 120,000 public chains were excluded, along with 4 to 6 repertoires with anomalous nucleotide sharing. This immuneACCESS table, as held by TCRdb, lists in-frame sequences with V and J called but not all clones. Of the missing ones, under half trace to an unresolved V gene in checked studies; the others have no known cause. V, J and clone size were drawn from that table, and D and trimming were deduced from the DNA. For this sample the table gives about 130,000 clones, of which 76% were detected only once. The ten largest clonotypes hold over 3% of the sample.

As for this clone: Which antigen it targets is not known. No much larger clonotype is one base removed from it; base qualities were not supplied.

The sequence was collected from a man between 40 and 49 years old in good health and CMV-seronegative. Sequencing input: PBMCs. The rearranged segments are TRBV28 and TRBJ2-7; TRBD2 matches 7 bases in the middle. The CDR3 region reads CASYGLAYEQYF. The DNA sequence follows: TGTGCCAGCTACGGACTAGCCTACGAGCAGTACTTC. The variable domain in full, with residues beyond the CDR3 obtained from the reference TRBV28 and TRBJ2-7 genes, is DVKVTQSSRYLVKRTGEKVFLECVQDMDHENMFWYRQDPGLGLRLIYFSYDVKMKEKGDIPEGYSVSREKKERFSLILESASTNQTSMYLCASYGLAYEQYFGPGTRLTVT.